Listed here is a single TCR beta chain. Data came from immunoSEQ multiplex PCR; TCRdb stores just in-frame clones and leaves some out. The table lists over 35,000 clones, approximately 71% of them singletons. The sample belongs to a study of blood T cell repertoires in COVID-19. The CDR3 contains 16 residues. Trimming pared 0 bases from V and 5 bases from J, leaving 18 bases between. Germline loops: CDR1 SGHKS, CDR2 YYEKEE (reference sequence). The chain uses TRBV5-5 and TRBJ2-7; D ambiguous. This receptor was identified in a man older than 75 with acute or convalescent COVID-19. Sequenced input: peripheral blood. CDR3: CASSLALGPASDEQYF. The CDR3, as DNA: TGTGCCAGCAGCTTGGCCTTAGGTCCAGCCAGCGACGAGCAGTACTTC.